What follows are 10 T cell receptor beta chains derived from one specimen sequenced in a study of T-cell memory formation after mild COVID-19. TCRdb ran MiXCR on the 5' RACE reads and lists one entry per CDR3 protein. The top ten hold 20% to 25% of the sample, which has 350,000 to 500,000 distinct CDR3 sequences, around 17% seen once. The sequenced sample consisted of PBMCs or a T cell subset sorted from them (not recorded which). The source of these receptors is a man younger than 35 who had mild COVID-19 (a few samples of this study predate the infection). Cell type and time point are not known.

This clonotype was recorded a few times. The V gene is TRBV20-1, the J gene TRBJ2-7, with 7 bases matching TRBD2. The trim removed 6 bases at V and 6 bases at J, leaving 11 bases unmatched. The germline gives CDR1 DFQATT, CDR2 SNEGSKA (reference sequence). The CDR3 has 13 residues. The CDR3 nucleotides read TGCAGTGCGACGCGGGGGATGACGTCCGAGCAGTACTTC. This gives the protein CSATRGMTSEQYF.

In this sample, this clonotype turned up a few times. This chain links TRBV9 with TRBJ2-7, with D tentatively TRBD1 (7 bases). Trimming removed 2 bases from V and 4 bases from J, with 13 bases in between. Per the germline V gene, CDR1 is SGDLS and CDR2 is YYNGEE. CDR3 length: 14 residues. In DNA form, the CDR3 reads TGTGCCAGCAGCGTGGGGGGACAGAATTACGAGCAGTACTTC. It codes for CASSVGGQNYEQYF.

This clonotype has just a few counts. The chain is built from TRBV11-2 and TRBJ2-1, with 7 nucleotides matching TRBD2. Germline V lookup: CDR1 SGHAT, CDR2 FQNNGV. Trimming removed 5 bases from V and 5 bases from J; junction bases left unmatched: 12. The CDR3 extends over 16 amino acids. As DNA, the CDR3 is TGTGCCAGCAGCCGTTTCTTTAGCGGGCCAGACAATGAGCAGTTCTTC. Its translation is CASSRFFSGPDNEQFF. The full variable domain, its missing parts supplied by reference TRBV11-2 and TRBJ2-1, is EAGVAQSPRYKIIEKRQSVAFWCNPISGHATLYWYQQILGQGPKLLIQFQNNGVVDDSQLPKDRFSAERLKGVDSTLKIQPAKLEDSAVYLCASSRFFSGPDNEQFFGPGTRLTVL.

This rearrangement joins TRBV11-2 to TRBJ2-3; 12 positions agree with TRBD2. V gave up 5 bases and J gave up 7 bases; unmatched junction bases: 13. CDR3 length: 17 amino acids. Looked up from germline, CDR1 is SGHAT and CDR2 is FQNNGV. The CDR3 nucleotides read TGTGCCAGCAGCCCCTATCCTAGCGGGGGGGCCTTATATACGCAGTATTTT. This translates into CASSPYPSGGALYTQYF.

This chain connects TRBV12-3 or TRBV12-4 to TRBJ1-2; D is unresolved. Trimming left V 5 bases short and J 8 bases short, with 6 bases between. The CDR3 loop spans 10 amino acids. CDR3 coding DNA: TGTGCCAGCAGTCCCTGGGGCTACACCTTC. This encodes CASSPWGYTF.

In the case of this clonotype: This could be a read error, since a much larger clone is one nucleotide away. The chain employs TRBV3-1 and TRBJ2-3; unclear D gene. Trimming shortened V by 4 bases and J by 4 bases, and 6 bases separated the two germline ends. This CDR3 has 12 amino acids. Germline loops: CDR1 LGHDT, CDR2 YNNKEL (reference sequence). CDR3: CASSRWADTQYF. The CDR3 DNA reads as TGTGCCAGCAGCCGGTGGGCAGATACGCAGTATTTT.

This clonotype was counted a few times. Here the CDR3 reads CATSDYAQGDGYTF. In DNA, the CDR3 is TGTGCCACCAGTGATTATGCGCAGGGGGACGGCTACACCTTC. The V gene is TRBV24-1, the J gene TRBJ1-2; 7 nucleotides agree with TRBD1. Per the germline V gene, CDR1 is KGHDR and CDR2 is SFDVKD. V dropped 2 bases and J dropped 8; count of bases not matched to a gene: 7. The CDR3 has 14 amino acids.

The rearrangement joins TRBV7-2 to TRBJ1-1; D unresolved. Trimming shortened V by 5 bases and J by 6 bases, and 10 bases separated the two germline ends. CDR1 is SGHTA, CDR2 FQGNSA, per germline. This CDR3 region has 12 residues. CDR3 protein: CASSQDGPEAFF. In DNA form, the CDR3 reads TGTGCCAGCAGCCAAGATGGCCCTGAAGCTTTCTTT.

This clonotype occurred many times. The V and J genes are TRBV12-3 or TRBV12-4 and TRBJ1-5; 9 bases are a match to TRBD1. V dropped 7 bases and J dropped 5; count of bases not matched to a gene: 3. The CDR3 has 13 amino acids. The CDR3 loop is CASNRDRDQPQHF. The CDR3 coding sequence is TGTGCCAGCAACCGGGACAGGGATCAGCCCCAGCATTTT.

The rearrangement uses TRBV7-9 and TRBJ1-6; D remains ambiguous. Germline lookup yields CDR1 SEHNR and CDR2 FQNEAQ (reference sequence). V lost 4 bases to trimming and J lost 7 bases, with 11 bases between them. CDR3 length: 14 residues. DNA for the CDR3: TGTGCCAGCAGCTATTGGACGGGAAATTCACCCCTCCACTTT. Translated, it gives CASSYWTGNSPLHF.